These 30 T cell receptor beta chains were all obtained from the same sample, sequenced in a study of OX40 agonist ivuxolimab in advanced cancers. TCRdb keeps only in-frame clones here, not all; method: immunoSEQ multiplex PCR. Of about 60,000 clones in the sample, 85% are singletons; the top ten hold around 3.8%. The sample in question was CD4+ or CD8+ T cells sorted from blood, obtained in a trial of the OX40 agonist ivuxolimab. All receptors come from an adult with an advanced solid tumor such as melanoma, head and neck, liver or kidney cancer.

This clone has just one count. CDR3 amino acids: CASSPNRQGTGEQYF. CDR3 in DNA: TGTGCCAGCAGCCCGAACCGACAGGGGACTGGGGAGCAGTACTTC. V usage is TRBV11-2 and J usage is TRBJ2-7, with 8 nucleotides matching TRBD1. Per the germline V gene, CDR1 is SGHAT and CDR2 is FQNNGV. V gave up 5 bases and J gave up 7 bases; unmatched junction bases: 13. The CDR3 spans 15 residues. The whole variable domain, filled in from reference TRBV11-2 and TRBJ2-7, reads EAGVAQSPRYKIIEKRQSVAFWCNPISGHATLYWYQQILGQGPKLLIQFQNNGVVDDSQLPKDRFSAERLKGVDSTLKIQPAKLEDSAVYLCASSPNRQGTGEQYFGPGTRLTVT.

The CDR3 DNA reads as TGTGCCAGTAGAAGCCATCAGCCCCAGCATTTT. Translation gives CASRSHQPQHF. V is TRBV6-1 and J is TRBJ1-5, with unresolved D. The CDR3 totals 11 residues. The V gene's germline CDR1 is MNHNS and CDR2 SASEGT. The V gene lost 9 bases and the J gene lost 5 bases, with 8 bases spanning the gap.

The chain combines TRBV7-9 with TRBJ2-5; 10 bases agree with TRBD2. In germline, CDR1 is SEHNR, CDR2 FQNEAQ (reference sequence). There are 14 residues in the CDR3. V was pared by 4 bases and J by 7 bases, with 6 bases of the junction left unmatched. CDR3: CASSSGTSAGTQYF. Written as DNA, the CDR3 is TGTGCCAGCAGCTCCGGGACTAGCGCAGGGACCCAGTACTTC.

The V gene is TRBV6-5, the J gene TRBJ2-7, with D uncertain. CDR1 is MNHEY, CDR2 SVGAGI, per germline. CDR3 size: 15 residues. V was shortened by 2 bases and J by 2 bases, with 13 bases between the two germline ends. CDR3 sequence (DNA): TGTGCCAGCAGTTACGCTGACCCGGATGCCTACGAGCAGTACTTC. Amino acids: CASSYADPDAYEQYF.

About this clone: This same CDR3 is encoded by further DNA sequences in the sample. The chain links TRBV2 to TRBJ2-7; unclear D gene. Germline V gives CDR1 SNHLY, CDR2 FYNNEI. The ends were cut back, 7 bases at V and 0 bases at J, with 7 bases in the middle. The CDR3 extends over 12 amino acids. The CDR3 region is CASTGDSYEQYF. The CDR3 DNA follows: TGTGCCAGCACTGGGGACTCCTACGAGCAGTACTTC.

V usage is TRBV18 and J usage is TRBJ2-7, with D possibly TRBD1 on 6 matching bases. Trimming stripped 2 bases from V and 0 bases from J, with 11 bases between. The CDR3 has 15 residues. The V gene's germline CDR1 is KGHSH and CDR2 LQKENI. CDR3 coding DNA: TGTGCCAGCTCACCAAAACAGGGTCCCTCCTACGAGCAGTACTTC. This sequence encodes CASSPKQGPSYEQYF.

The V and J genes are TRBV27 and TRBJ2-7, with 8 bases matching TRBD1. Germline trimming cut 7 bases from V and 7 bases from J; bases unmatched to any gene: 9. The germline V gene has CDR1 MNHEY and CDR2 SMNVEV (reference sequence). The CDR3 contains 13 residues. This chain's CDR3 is CASTSTGAGEQYF. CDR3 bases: TGTGCCAGCACCTCGACAGGGGCCGGGGAGCAGTACTTC.

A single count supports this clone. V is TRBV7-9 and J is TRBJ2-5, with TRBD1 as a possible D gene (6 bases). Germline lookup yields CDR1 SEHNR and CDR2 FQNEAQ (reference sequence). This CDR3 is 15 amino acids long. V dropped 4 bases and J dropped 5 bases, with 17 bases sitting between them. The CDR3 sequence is CASSSWGQRHETQYF. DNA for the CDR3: TGTGCCAGCAGCTCCTGGGGGCAGCGACATGAGACCCAGTACTTC.

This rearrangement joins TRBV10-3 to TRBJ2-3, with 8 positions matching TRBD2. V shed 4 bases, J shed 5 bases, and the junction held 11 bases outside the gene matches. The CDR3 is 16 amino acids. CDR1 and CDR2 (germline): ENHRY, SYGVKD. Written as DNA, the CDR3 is TGTGCCATCAGTGCCGCGACTGGGACTAGTTTAGATACGCAGTATTTT. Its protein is CAISAATGTSLDTQYF.

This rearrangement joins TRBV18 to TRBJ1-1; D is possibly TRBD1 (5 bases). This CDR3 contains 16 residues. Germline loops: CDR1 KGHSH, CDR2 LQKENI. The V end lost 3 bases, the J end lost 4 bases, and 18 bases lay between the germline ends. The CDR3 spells CASSPPRLQGVTEAFF. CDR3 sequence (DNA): TGTGCCAGCTCACCCCCACGCTTGCAAGGGGTCACTGAAGCTTTCTTT.

The CDR3 bases are TGTGCCAGCAGCAGGACTAGCGGGGGGCACACAGATACGCAGTATTTT. Translating it yields CASSRTSGGHTDTQYF. The chain combines TRBV5-4 with TRBJ2-3; 14 bases are a match to TRBD2. V lost 4 bases and J lost 2; bases outside the gene matches: 3. Germline V gives CDR1 SGHNT, CDR2 YYREEE (reference sequence). CDR3 length equals 16 residues.

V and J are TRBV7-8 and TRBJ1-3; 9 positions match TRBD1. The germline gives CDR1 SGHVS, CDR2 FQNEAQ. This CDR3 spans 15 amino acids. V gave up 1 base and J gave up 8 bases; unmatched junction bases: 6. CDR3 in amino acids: CASSLEGGTGHTIYF. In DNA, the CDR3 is TGTGCCAGCAGCTTAGAGGGCGGGACAGGGCACACCATATATTTT.

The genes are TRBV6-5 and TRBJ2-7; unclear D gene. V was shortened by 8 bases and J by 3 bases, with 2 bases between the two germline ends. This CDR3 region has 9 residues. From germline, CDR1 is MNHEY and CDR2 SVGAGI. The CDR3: CASGYEQYF. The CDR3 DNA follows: TGTGCCAGCGGCTACGAGCAGTACTTC.

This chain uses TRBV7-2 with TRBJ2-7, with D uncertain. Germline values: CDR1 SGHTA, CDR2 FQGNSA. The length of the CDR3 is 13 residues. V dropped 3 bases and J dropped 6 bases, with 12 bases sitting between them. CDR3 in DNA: TGTGCCAGCAGCTTTAGTACGGGCGGCGAGCAGTACTTC. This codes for CASSFSTGGEQYF.

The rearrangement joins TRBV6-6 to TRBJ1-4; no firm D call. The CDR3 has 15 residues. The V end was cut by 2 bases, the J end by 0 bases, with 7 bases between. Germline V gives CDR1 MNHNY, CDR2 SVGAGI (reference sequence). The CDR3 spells CASSYTAATNEKLFF. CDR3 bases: TGTGCCAGCAGTTACACCGCTGCAACTAATGAAAAACTGTTTTTT.

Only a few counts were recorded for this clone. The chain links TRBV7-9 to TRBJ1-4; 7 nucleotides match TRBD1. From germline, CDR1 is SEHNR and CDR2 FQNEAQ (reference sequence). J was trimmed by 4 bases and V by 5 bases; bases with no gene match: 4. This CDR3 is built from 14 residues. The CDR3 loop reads CASSQGQDNEKLFF. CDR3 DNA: TGTGCCAGCAGCCAAGGACAGGATAATGAAAAACTGTTTTTT.

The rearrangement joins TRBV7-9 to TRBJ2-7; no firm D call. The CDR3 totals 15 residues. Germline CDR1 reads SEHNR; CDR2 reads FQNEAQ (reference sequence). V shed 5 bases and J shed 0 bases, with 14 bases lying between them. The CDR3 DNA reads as TGTGCCAGCAGCCCACCGAACCCGGGCTCCTACGAGCAGTACTTC. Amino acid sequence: CASSPPNPGSYEQYF.

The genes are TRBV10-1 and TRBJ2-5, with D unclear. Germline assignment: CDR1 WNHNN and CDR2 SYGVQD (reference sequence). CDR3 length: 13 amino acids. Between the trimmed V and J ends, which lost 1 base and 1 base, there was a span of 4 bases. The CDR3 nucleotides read TGCGCCAGCAGTGAGTACAGCCAAGAGACCCAGTACTTC. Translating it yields CASSEYSQETQYF.

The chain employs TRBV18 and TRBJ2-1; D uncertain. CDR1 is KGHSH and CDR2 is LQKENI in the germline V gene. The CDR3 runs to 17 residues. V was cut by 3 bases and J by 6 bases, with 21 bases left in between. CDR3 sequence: CASSPGSLRPPGNEQFF. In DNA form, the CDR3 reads TGTGCCAGCTCACCGGGCTCTCTGCGCCCCCCTGGCAATGAGCAGTTCTTC.

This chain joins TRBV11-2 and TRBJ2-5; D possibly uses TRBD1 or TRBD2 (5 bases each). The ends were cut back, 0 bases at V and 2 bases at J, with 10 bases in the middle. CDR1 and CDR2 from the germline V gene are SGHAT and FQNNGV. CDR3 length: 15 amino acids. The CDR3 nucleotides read TGTGCCAGCAGCTTAGATCGAGGGGAGCAAGAGACCCAGTACTTC. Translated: CASSLDRGEQETQYF.

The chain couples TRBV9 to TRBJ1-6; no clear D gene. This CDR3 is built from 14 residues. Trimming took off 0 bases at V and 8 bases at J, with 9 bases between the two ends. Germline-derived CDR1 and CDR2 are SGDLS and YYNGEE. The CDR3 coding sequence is TGTGCCAGCAGCGTAGGGCAGGATTATTCACCCCTCCACTTT. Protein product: CASSVGQDYSPLHF.

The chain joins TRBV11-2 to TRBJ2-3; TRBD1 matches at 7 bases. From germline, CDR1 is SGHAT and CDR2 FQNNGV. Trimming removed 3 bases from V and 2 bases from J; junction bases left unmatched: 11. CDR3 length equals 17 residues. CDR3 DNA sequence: TGTGCCAGCAGCTTCGGAGCCGGGACAGCTTTCACAGATACGCAGTATTTT. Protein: CASSFGAGTAFTDTQYF. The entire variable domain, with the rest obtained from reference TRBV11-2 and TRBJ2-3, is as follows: EAGVAQSPRYKIIEKRQSVAFWCNPISGHATLYWYQQILGQGPKLLIQFQNNGVVDDSQLPKDRFSAERLKGVDSTLKIQPAKLEDSAVYLCASSFGAGTAFTDTQYFGPGTRLTVL.

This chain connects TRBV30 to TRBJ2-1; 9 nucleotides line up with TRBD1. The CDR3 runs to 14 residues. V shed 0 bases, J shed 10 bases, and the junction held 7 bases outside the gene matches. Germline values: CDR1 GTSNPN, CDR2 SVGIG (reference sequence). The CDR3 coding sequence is TGTGCCTGGAGTGTACTAGGGACAGGGAACGAGCAGTTCTTC. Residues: CAWSVLGTGNEQFF.

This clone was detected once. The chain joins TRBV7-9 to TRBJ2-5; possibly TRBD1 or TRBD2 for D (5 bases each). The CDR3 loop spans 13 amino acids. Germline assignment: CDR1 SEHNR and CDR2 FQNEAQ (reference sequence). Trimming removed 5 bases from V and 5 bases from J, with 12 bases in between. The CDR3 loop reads CASSPGTEETQYF. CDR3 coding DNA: TGTGCCAGCAGCCCCGGGACGGAGGAGACCCAGTACTTC.

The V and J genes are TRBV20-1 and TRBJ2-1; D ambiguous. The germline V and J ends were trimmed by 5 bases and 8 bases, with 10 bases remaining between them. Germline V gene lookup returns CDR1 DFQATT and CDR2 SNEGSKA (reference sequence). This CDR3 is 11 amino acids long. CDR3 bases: TGCAGTGCTTTGTGGCTGTATGAGCAGTTCTTC. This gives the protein CSALWLYEQFF.

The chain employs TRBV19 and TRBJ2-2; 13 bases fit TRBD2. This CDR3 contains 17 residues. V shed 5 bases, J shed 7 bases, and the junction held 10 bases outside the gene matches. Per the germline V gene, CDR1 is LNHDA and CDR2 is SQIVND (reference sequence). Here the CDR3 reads CASSLRTSGGAGGELFF. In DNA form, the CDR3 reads TGTGCCAGTAGTCTCCGCACTAGCGGGGGGGCCGGCGGGGAGCTGTTTTTT.

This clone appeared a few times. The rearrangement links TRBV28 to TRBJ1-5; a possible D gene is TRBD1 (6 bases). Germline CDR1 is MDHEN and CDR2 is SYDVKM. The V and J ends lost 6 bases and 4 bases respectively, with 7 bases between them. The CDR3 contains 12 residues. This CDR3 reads CASRGANQPQHF. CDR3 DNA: TGTGCCAGCAGGGGGGCAAATCAGCCCCAGCATTTT.

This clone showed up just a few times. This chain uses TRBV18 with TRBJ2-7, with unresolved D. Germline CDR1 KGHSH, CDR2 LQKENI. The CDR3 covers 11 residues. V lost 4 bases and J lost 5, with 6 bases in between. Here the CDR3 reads CASSLRDEQYF. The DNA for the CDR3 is TGTGCCAGCTCACTAAGGGACGAGCAGTACTTC.

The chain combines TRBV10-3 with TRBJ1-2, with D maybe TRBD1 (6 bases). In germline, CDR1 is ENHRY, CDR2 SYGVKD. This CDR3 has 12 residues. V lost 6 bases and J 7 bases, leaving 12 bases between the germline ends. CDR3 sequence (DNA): TGTGCCATCAGACAAGGGGGGCTTGGCTACACCTTC. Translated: CAIRQGGLGYTF.

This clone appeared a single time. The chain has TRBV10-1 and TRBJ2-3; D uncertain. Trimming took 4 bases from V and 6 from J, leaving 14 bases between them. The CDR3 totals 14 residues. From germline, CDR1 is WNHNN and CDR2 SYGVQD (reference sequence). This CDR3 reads CASSGGFSRDTQYF. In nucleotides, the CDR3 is TGCGCCAGCAGTGGTGGATTCTCGCGGGATACGCAGTATTTT.